The clone carrying this TCR beta chain occurred many times. What it binds is not known. The read finishes 3 residues shy of the CDR3 end, and the germline J gene is used to complete it. CVID and control samples used equivalent genomic DNA input. The method was immunoSEQ multiplex PCR; TCRdb's version includes in-frame clones alone and lacks a portion of them. The sample gives about 26,000 clones, none seen only once, and the top ten clones hold roughly 24%. This entry belongs to a study of T cell clonality in common variable immunodeficiency. Patients had low serum IgG, IgA and/or IgM and specific antibody deficiency. The CVID group had roughly 16 females and 30 or so males, mean age roughly 40. Patients and controls were mostly of Caucasian heritage. Study results and caveats: In common variable immunodeficiency, TCR beta chains reportedly carried fewer deletions and N-nucleotide insertions.

J gave up 3 bases and V 4 bases, and 7 bases lay outside the gene matches. Germline assignment: CDR1 SGHDN and CDR2 FVKESK. This CDR3 spans 15 amino acids. The sequencing sample was made of peripheral blood mononuclear cells. The TCR originated in a human donor with common variable immunodeficiency. The chain uses TRBV14 and TRBJ1-1, with 8 bases aligning to TRBD1. CDR3 sequence: CASSPLGQGYTEAFF. The DNA read from the CDR3 is TGTGCCAGCAGCCCCTTAGGACAGGGTTACACTGAA.